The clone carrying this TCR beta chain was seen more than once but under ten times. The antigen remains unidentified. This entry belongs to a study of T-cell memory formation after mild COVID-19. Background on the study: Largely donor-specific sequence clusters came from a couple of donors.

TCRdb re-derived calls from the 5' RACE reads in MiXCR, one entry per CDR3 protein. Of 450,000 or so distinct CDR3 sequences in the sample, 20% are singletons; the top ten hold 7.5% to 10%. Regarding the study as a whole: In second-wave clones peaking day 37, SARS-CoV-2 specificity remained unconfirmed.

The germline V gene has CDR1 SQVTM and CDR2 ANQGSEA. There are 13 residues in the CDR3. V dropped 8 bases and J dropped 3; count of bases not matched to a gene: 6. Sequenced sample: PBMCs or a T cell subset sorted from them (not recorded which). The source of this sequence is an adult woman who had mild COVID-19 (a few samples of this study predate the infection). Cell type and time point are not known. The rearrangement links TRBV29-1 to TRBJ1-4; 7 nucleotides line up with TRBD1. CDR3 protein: CSTRDRPNEKLFF. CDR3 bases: TGCAGCACTCGGGACAGACCTAATGAAAAACTGTTTTTT.